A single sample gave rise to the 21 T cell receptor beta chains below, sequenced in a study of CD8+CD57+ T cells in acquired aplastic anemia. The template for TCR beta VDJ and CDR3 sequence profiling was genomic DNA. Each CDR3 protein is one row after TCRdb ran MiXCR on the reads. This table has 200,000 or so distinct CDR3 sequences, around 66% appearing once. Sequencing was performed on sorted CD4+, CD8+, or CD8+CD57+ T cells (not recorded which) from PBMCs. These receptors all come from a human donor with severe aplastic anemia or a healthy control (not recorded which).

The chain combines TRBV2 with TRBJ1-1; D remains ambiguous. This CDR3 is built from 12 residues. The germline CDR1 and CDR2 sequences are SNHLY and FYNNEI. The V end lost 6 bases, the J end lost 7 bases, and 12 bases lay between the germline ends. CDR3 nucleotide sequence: TGTGCCAGCAGGGTTGACCGGGGTGAAGCTTTCTTT. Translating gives CASRVDRGEAFF.

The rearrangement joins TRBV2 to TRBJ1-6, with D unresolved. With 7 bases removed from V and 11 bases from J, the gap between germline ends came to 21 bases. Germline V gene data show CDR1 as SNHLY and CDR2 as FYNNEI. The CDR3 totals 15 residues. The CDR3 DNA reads TGTGCCAGCACCTCCGGGAACACCTTGAAAACACCCCTCCACTTT. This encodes CASTSGNTLKTPLHF.

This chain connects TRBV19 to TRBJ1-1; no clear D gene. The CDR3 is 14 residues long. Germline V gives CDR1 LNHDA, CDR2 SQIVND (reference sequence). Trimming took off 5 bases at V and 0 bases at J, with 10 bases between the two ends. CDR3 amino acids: CASSPGRMNTEAFF. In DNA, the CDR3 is TGTGCCAGTAGTCCCGGACGGATGAACACTGAAGCTTTCTTT.

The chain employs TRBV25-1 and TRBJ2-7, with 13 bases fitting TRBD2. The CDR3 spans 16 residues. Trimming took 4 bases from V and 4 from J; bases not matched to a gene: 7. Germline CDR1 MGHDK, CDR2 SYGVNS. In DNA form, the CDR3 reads TGTGCCAGCAGTGTATCCCTGGGACTAGCGGGGTACGAGCAGTACTTC. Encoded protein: CASSVSLGLAGYEQYF.

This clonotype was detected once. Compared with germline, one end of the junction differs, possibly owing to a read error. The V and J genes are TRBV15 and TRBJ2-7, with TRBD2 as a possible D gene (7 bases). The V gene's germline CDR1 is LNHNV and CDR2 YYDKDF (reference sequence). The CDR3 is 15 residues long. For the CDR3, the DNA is TGTGCCACCAGCAGAGATGGAGGGGGGGGGTACGAGCAGTGCTTC. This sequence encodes CATSRDGGGGYEQCF.

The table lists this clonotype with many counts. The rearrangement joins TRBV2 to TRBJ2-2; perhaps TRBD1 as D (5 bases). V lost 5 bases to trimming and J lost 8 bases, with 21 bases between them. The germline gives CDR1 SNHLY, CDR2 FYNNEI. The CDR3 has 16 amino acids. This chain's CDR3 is CASSSPDIEFLGELFF. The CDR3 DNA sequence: TGTGCCAGCAGTTCTCCGGACATCGAATTTTTGGGGGAGCTGTTTTTT. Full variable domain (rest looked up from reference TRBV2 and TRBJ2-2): EPEVTQTPSHQVTQMGQEVILRCVPISNHLYFYWYRQILGQKVEFLVSFYNNEISEKSEIFDDQFSVERPDGSNFTLKIRSTKLEDSAMYFCASSSPDIEFLGELFFGEGSRLTVL.

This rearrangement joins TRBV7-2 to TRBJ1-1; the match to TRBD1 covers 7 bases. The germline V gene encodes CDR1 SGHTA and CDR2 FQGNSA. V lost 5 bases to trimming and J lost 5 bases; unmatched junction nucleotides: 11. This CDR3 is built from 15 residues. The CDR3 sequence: CASSPQAGGLTEAFF. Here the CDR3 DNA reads TGTGCCAGCAGCCCCCAGGCAGGGGGGTTGACTGAAGCTTTCTTT.

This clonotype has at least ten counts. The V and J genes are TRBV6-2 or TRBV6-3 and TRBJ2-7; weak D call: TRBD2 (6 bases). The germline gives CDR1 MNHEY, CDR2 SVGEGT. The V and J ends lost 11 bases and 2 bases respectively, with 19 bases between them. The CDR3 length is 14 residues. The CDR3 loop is CAGGGRGETYEQYF. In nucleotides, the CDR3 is TGTGCCGGGGGAGGACGAGGGGAGACCTACGAGCAGTACTTC.

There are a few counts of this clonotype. This chain's CDR3 is CASNLDRNNEQFF. The CDR3 DNA follows: TGTGCCAGCAACCTGGACAGGAACAATGAGCAGTTCTTC. The chain combines TRBV2 with TRBJ2-1, with 7 bases that match TRBD1. This CDR3 comprises 13 residues. The ends lost 7 bases at V and 5 bases at J; junction bases unmatched: 5. Germline CDR1 is SNHLY and CDR2 is FYNNEI.

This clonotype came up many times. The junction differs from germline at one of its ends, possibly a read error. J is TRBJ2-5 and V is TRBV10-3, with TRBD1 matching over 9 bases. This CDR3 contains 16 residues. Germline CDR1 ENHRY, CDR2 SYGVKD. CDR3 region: CAISVGTGPNQEAQYF. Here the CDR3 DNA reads TGTGCCATCAGTGTGGGGACAGGGCCGAACCAAGAGGCCCAGTACTTC.

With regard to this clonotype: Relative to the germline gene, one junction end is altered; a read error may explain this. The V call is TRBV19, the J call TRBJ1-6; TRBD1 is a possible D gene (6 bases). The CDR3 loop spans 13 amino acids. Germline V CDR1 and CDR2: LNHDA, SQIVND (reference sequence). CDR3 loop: CAVAQGNNSLLHF. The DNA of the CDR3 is TGTGCCGTCGCTCAGGGGAATAATTCACTCCTCCACTTT.

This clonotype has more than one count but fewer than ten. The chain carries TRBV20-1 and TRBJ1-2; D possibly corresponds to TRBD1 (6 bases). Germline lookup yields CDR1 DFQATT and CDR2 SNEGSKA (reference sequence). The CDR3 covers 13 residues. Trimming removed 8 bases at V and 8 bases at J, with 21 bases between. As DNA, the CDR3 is TGCAGTTACGCCGAGGACAGTTTCCAAGGCTACACCTTC. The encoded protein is CSYAEDSFQGYTF.

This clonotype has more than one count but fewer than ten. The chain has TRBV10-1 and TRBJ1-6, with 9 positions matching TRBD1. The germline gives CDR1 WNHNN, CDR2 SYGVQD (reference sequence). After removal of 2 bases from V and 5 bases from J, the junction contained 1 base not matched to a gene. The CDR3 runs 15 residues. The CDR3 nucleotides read TGCGCCAGCAGTGAGGGGACAGGGAATAATTCACCCCTCCACTTT. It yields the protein CASSEGTGNNSPLHF.

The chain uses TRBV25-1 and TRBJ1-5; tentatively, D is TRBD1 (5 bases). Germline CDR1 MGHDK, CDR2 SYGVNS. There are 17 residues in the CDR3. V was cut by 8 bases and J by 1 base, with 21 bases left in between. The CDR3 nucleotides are TGTGCCAGCGTTGCCGGGGCAGAATCTTTAAGCAATCAGCCCCAGCATTTT. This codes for CASVAGAESLSNQPQHF.

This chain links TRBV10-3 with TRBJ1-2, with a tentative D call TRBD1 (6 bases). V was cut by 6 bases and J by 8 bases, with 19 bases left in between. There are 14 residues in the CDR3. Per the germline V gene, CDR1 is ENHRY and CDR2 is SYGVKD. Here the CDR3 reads CAIRVAGTPLGYTF. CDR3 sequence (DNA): TGTGCCATCAGGGTCGCAGGGACACCCTTGGGCTACACCTTC.

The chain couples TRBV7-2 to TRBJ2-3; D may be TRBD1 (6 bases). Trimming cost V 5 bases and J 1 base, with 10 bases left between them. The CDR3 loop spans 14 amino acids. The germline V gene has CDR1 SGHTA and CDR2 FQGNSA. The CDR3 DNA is TGTGCCAGCAGCCCTGGGACACGCACAGATACGCAGTATTTT. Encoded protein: CASSPGTRTDTQYF.

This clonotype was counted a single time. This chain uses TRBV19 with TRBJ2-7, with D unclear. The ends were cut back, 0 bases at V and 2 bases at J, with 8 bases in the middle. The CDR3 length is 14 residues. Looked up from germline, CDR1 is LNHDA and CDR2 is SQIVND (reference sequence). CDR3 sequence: CASSIDGATYEQYF. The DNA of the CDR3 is TGTGCCAGTAGTATAGACGGCGCTACCTACGAGCAGTACTTC.

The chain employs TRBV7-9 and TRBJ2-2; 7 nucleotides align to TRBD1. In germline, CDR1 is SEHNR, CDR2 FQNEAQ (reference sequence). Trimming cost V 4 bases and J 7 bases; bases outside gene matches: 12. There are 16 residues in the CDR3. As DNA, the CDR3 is TGTGCCAGCAGCTACCCACCGACAGGGAGAGGCGGGGAGCTGTTTTTT. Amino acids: CASSYPPTGRGGELFF.

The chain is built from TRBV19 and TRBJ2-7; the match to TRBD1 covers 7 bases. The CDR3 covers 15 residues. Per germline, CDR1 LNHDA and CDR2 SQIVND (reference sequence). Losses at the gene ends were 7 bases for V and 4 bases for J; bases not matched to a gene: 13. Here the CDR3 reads CASTPRQGMAYEQYF. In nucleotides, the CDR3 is TGTGCCAGTACCCCTCGACAGGGAATGGCGTACGAGCAGTACTTC.

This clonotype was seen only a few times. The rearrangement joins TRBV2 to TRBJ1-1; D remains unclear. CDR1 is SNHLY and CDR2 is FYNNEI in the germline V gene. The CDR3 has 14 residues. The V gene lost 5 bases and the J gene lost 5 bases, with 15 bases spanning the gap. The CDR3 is CASSLLGFETEAFF. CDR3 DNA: TGTGCCAGCAGTCTACTGGGGTTTGAAACTGAAGCTTTCTTT.

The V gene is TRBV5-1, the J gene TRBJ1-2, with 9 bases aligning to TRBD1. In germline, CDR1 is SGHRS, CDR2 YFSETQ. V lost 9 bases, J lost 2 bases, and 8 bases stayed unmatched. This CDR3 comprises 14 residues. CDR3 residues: CATRSGQGNYGYTF. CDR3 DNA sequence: TGCGCCACCCGGTCGGGACAGGGCAACTATGGCTACACCTTC.